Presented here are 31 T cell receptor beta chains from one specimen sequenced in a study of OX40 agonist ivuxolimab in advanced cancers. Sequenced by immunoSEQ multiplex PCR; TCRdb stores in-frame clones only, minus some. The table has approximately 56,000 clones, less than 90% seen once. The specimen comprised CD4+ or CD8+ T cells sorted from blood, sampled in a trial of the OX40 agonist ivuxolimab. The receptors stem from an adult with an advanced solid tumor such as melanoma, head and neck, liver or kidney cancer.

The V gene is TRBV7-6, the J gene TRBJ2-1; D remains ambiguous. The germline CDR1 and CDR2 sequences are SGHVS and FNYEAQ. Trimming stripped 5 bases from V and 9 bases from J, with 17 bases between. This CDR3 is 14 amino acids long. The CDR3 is CASSPFLRDSEQFF. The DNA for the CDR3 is TGTGCCAGCAGCCCTTTTCTAAGGGATAGTGAGCAGTTCTTC.

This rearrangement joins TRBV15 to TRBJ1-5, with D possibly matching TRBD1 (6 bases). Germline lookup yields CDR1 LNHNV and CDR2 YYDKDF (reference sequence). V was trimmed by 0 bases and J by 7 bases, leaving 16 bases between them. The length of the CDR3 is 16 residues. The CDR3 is CATSRDSGTMIQPQHF. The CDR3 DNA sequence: TGTGCCACCAGCAGAGATTCCGGGACAATGATCCAGCCCCAGCATTTT.

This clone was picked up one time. The CDR3 region is CSVEMLYKQGYGYTF. Written as DNA, the CDR3 is TGCAGCGTTGAAATGCTGTATAAGCAGGGCTATGGCTACACCTTC. The chain employs TRBV29-1 and TRBJ1-2; TRBD1 is a possible D gene (5 bases). V lost 2 bases and J 4 bases, leaving 17 bases between the germline ends. The CDR3 extends over 15 amino acids. CDR1 is SQVTM and CDR2 is ANQGSEA in the germline V gene.

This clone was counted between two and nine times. The CDR3 coding sequence is TGTGCCAGCAGTGACATCTCTGGGGCCAACGTCCTGACTTTC. The encoded protein is CASSDISGANVLTF. This rearrangement joins TRBV6-5 to TRBJ2-6; D unclear. The CDR3 totals 14 residues. V lost 5 bases and J 0 bases, leaving 5 bases between the germline ends. Germline CDR1 MNHEY, CDR2 SVGAGI.

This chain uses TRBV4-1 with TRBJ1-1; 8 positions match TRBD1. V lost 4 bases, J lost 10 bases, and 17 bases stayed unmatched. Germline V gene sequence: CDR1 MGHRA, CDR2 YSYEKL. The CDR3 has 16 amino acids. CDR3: CASSPEQTGGIFRAFF. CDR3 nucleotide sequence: TGCGCCAGCAGCCCGGAACAAACAGGGGGTATTTTTAGAGCTTTCTTT.

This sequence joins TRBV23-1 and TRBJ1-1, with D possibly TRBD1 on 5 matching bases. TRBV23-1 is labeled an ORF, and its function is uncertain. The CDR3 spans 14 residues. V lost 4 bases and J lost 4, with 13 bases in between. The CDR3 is CASSPPGRGTEAFF. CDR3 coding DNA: TGCGCCAGCAGTCCTCCGGGACGGGGCACTGAAGCTTTCTTT.

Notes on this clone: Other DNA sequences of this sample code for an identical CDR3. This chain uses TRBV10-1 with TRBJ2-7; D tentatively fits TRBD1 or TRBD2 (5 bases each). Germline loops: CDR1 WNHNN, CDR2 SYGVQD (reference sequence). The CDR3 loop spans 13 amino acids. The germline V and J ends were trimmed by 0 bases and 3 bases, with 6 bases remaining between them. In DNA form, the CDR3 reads TGCGCCAGCAGTGAGTCGGGGGACTACGAGCAGTACTTC. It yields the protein CASSESGDYEQYF.

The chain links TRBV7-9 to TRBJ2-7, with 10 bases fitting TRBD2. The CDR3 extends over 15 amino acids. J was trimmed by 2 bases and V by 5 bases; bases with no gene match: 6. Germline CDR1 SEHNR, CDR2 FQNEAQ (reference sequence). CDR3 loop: CASSHTSGIAYEQYF. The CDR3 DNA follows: TGTGCCAGCAGCCACACTAGCGGGATCGCCTACGAGCAGTACTTC.

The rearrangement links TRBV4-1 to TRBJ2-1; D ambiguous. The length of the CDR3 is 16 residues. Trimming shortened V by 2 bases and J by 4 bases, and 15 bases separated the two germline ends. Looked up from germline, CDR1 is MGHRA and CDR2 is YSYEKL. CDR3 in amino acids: CASSQRAAAAYNEQFF. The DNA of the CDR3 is TGCGCCAGCAGCCAACGGGCGGCGGCAGCTTACAATGAGCAGTTCTTC.

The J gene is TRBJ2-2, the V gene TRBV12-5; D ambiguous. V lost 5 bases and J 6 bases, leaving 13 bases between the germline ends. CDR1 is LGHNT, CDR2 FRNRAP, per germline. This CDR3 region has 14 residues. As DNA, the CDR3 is TGTGCTAGTGGTCTTAGAATGGATTCCGGGGAGCTGTTTTTT. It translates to CASGLRMDSGELFF.

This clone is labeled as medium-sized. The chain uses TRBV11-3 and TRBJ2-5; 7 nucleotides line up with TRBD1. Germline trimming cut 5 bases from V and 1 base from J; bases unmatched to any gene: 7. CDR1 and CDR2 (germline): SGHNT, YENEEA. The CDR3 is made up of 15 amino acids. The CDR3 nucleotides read TGTGCCAGCAGCACTCGACAGGGCGGCCAAGAGACCCAGTACTTC. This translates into CASSTRQGGQETQYF.

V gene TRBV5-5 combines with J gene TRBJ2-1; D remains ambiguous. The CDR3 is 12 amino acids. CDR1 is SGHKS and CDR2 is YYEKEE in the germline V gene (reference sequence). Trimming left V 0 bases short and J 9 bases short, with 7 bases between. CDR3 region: CASSLGFTEQFF. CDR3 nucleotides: TGTGCCAGCAGCTTGGGTTTCACTGAGCAGTTCTTC.

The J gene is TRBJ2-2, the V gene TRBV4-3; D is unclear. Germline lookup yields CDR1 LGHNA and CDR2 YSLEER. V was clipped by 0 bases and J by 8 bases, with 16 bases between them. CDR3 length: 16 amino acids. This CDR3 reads CASSQDLGRTAGELFF. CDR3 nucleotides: TGCGCCAGCAGCCAAGATCTCGGTCGGACGGCGGGGGAGCTGTTTTTT.

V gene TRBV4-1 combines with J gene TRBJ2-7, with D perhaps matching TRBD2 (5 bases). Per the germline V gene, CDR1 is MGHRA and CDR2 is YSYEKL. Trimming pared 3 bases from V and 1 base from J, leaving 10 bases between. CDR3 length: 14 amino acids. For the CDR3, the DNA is TGCGCCAGCAGCCAGAAGGCGGGTTCCTACGAGCAGTACTTC. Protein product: CASSQKAGSYEQYF.

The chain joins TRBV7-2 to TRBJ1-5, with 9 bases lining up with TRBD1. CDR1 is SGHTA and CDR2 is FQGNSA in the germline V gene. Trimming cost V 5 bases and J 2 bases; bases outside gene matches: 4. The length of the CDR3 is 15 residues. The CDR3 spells CASSQRQGGNQPQHF. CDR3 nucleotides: TGTGCCAGCAGCCAGAGACAGGGGGGCAATCAGCCCCAGCATTTT.

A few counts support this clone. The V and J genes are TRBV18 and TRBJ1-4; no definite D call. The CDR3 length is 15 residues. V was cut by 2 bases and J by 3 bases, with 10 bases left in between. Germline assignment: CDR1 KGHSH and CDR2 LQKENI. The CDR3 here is CASSPSAAPNEKLFF. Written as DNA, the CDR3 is TGTGCCAGCTCACCATCTGCGGCGCCTAATGAAAAACTGTTTTTT.

The CDR3 loop reads CATSSGAQDTQYF. The DNA of the CDR3 is TGTGCCACCTCCTCCGGGGCCCAAGATACGCAGTATTTT. The chain carries TRBV6-5 and TRBJ2-3; perhaps D is TRBD1 or TRBD2 (5 bases each). The CDR3 loop spans 13 amino acids. The V end lost 10 bases, the J end lost 5 bases, and 16 bases lay between the germline ends. Per germline, CDR1 MNHEY and CDR2 SVGAGI.

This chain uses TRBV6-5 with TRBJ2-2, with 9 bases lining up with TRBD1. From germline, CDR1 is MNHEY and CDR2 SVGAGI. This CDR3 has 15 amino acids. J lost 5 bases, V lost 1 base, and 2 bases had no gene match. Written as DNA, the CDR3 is TGTGCCAGCAGTTACTACAGGGGGCGTACCGGGGAGCTGTTTTTT. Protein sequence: CASSYYRGRTGELFF.

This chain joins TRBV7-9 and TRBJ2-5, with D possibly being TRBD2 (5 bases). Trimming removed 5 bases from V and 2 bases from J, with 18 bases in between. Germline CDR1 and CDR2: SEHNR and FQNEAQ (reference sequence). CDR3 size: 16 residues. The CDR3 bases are TGTGCCAGCAGCCAGCCACCGGGATTTTCACAAGAGACCCAGTACTTC. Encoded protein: CASSQPPGFSQETQYF.

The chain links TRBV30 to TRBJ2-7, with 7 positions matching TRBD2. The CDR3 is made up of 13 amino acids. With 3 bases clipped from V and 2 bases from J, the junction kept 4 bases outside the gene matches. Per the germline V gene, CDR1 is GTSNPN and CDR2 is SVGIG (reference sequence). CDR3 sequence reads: CAWSGGSPYEQYF. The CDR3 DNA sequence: TGTGCCTGGAGCGGGGGGTCCCCCTACGAGCAGTACTTC.

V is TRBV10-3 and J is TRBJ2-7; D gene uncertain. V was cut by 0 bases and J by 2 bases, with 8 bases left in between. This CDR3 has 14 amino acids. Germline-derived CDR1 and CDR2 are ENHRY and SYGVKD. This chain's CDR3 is CAISESGRAYEQYF. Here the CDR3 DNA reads TGTGCCATCAGTGAGTCAGGAAGGGCCTACGAGCAGTACTTC.

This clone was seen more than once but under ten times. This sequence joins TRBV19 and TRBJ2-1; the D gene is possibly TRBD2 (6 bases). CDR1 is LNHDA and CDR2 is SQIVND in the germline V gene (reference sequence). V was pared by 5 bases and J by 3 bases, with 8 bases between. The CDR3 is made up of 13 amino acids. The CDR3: CASSSGDYNEQFF. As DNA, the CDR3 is TGTGCCAGTAGTTCGGGGGACTACAATGAGCAGTTCTTC.

The CDR3 nucleotides read TGTGCCAGCAGCTTAGGTACAGACTATGGCTACACCTTC. Amino acids: CASSLGTDYGYTF. The V call is TRBV7-9, the J call TRBJ1-2; D is uncertain. This CDR3 has 13 amino acids. V lost 1 base and J lost 3, with 6 bases in between. Germline-derived CDR1 and CDR2 are SEHNR and FQNEAQ (reference sequence).

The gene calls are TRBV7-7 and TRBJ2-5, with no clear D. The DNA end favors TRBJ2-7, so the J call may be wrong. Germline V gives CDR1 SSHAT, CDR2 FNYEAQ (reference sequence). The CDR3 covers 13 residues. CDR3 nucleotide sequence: TGTGCCAGCAGCCCCGGGCCCTCCTACGAGCAGTACTTC. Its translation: CASSPGPSYEQYF.

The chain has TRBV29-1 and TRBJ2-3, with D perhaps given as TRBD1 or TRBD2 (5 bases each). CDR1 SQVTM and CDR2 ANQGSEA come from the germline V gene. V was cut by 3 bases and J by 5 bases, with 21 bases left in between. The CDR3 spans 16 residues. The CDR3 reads CSVDGLEGPIQDTQYF. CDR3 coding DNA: TGCAGCGTTGACGGGCTTGAGGGGCCAATCCAAGATACGCAGTATTTT.

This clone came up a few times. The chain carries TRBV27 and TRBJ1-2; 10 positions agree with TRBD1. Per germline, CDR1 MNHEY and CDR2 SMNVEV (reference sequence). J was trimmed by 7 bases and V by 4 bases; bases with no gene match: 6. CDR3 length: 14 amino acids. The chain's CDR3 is CASSYLGQGFGYTF. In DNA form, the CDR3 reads TGTGCCAGCAGTTACCTGGGACAGGGGTTTGGCTACACCTTC.

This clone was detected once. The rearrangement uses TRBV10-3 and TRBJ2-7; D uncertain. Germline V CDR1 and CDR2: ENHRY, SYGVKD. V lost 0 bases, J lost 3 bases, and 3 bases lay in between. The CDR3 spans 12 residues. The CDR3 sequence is CAISESNYEQYF. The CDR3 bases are TGTGCCATCAGTGAGTCAAACTACGAGCAGTACTTC.

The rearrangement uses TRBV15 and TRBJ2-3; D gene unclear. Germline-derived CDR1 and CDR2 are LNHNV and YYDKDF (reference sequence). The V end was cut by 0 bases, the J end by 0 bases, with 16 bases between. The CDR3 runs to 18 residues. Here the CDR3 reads CATSRDETWARSTDTQYF. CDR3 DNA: TGTGCCACCAGCAGAGATGAAACGTGGGCCAGAAGCACAGATACGCAGTATTTT. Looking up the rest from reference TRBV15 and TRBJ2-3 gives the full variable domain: DAMVIQNPRYQVTQFGKPVTLSCSQTLNHNVMYWYQQKSSQAPKLLFHYYDKDFNNEADTPDNFQSRRPNTSFCFLDIRSPGLGDTAMYLCATSRDETWARSTDTQYFGPGTRLTVL.

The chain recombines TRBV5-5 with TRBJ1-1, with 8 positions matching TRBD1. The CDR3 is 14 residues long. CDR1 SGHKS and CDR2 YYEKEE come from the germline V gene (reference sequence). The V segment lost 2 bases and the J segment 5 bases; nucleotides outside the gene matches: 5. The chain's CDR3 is CASSFGQGITEAFF. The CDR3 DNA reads TGTGCCAGCAGCTTTGGACAGGGAATAACTGAAGCTTTCTTT.

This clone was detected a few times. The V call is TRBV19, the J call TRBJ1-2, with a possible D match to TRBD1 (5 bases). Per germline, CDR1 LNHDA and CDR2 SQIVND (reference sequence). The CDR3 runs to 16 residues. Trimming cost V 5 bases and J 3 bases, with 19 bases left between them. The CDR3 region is CASSATPFGGYYGYTF. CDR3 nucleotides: TGTGCCAGTAGTGCAACGCCCTTCGGGGGTTACTATGGCTACACCTTC.

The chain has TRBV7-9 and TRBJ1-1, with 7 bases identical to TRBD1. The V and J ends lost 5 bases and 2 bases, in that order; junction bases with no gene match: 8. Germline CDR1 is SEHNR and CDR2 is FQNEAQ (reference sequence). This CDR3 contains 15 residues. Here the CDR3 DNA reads TGTGCCAGCAGCCCGAGACAGGGAGGAAACACTGAAGCTTTCTTT. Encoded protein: CASSPRQGGNTEAFF.